Below are 9 T cell receptor beta chains sequenced from a single sample in a study of blood T cell repertoires in COVID-19. The assay was immunoSEQ multiplex PCR, and TCRdb's table has in-frame clones only and misses some. The sample holds about 27,000 clones, 80% seen once. Sequenced: peripheral blood. These receptors were obtained from a woman aged 80 or over with acute or convalescent COVID-19.

CDR3 region: CASSLVGQGAAETQYF. Written as DNA, the CDR3 is TGTGCCAGCAGCTTAGTCGGACAGGGGGCGGCGGAGACCCAGTACTTC. The chain recombines TRBV7-6 with TRBJ2-5, with TRBD1 identical over 11 bases. The CDR3 sequence is 16 residues long. From germline, CDR1 is SGHVS and CDR2 FNYEAQ. V lost 1 base to trimming and J lost 5 bases; unmatched junction nucleotides: 6. Drawing the rest from reference TRBV7-6 and TRBJ2-5, the complete variable domain is GAGVSQSPRYKVTKRGQDVALRCDPISGHVSLYWYRQALGQGPEFLTYFNYEAQQDKSGLPNDRFSAERPEGSISTLTIQRTEQRDSAMYRCASSLVGQGAAETQYFGPGTRLLVL.

The sample holds one count of this clone. Here the CDR3 reads CASSLPTGGATDTQYF. CDR3 DNA: TGTGCCAGCAGTCTTCCTACAGGGGGTGCGACAGATACGCAGTATTTT. The V and J genes are TRBV5-5 and TRBJ2-3; the match to TRBD1 covers 8 bases. Per the germline V gene, CDR1 is SGHKS and CDR2 is YYEKEE (reference sequence). V shed 5 bases, J shed 3 bases, and the junction held 11 bases outside the gene matches. This CDR3 has 16 amino acids.

The rearrangement uses TRBV18 and TRBJ1-1; tentatively, D is TRBD1 (5 bases). CDR3 size: 13 residues. From germline, CDR1 is KGHSH and CDR2 LQKENI. V lost 4 bases and J lost 1, with 7 bases in between. The CDR3, as DNA: TGTGCCAGCTCACTCGACAGGAACACTGAAGCTTTCTTT. It specifies CASSLDRNTEAFF.

This rearrangement joins TRBV13 to TRBJ2-2, with 7 positions matching TRBD1. Germline V gives CDR1 PRHDT, CDR2 FYEKMQ (reference sequence). The CDR3 spans 16 residues. Losses at the gene ends were 1 base for V and 4 bases for J; bases not matched to a gene: 6. Here the CDR3 DNA reads TGTGCCAGCAGCTTAGAAGACAGGGTACTCACCGGGGAGCTGTTTTTT. Amino acid sequence: CASSLEDRVLTGELFF.

V usage is TRBV25-1 and J usage is TRBJ1-2; the D gene is possibly TRBD1 (6 bases). CDR3 length: 13 residues. Germline CDR1 is MGHDK and CDR2 is SYGVNS. V gave up 6 bases and J gave up 8 bases, with 16 bases separating them. The CDR3, as DNA: TGTGCCAGCAGCGGACAGCCAAGAGACGGCTACACCTTC. Its translation: CASSGQPRDGYTF.

The rearrangement uses TRBV29-1 and TRBJ1-2, with D possibly matching TRBD1 (6 bases). Germline CDR1 is SQVTM and CDR2 is ANQGSEA. Trimming took off 5 bases at V and 8 bases at J, with 18 bases between the two ends. This CDR3 is 13 amino acids long. The CDR3, as DNA: TGCAGCGTTCAGGCCGCGGGGGCTAGAGGCTACACCTTC. This gives the protein CSVQAAGARGYTF.

This chain joins TRBV27 and TRBJ2-7; D is perhaps TRBD2 (6 bases). The CDR3 contains 13 residues. Per germline, CDR1 MNHEY and CDR2 SMNVEV (reference sequence). V was shortened by 6 bases and J by 6 bases, with 15 bases between the two germline ends. Written as DNA, the CDR3 is TGTGCCAGCAGACCCACTAGCTTGGGCGAGCAGTACTTC. Its translation: CASRPTSLGEQYF.

V is TRBV29-1 and J is TRBJ1-1; possibly TRBD1 for D (5 bases). Trimming pared 0 bases from V and 2 bases from J, leaving 16 bases between. Germline values: CDR1 SQVTM, CDR2 ANQGSEA. The CDR3 is made up of 16 amino acids. CDR3 in amino acids: CSVEDAGGVSNTEAFF. The CDR3 DNA follows: TGCAGCGTTGAAGACGCAGGAGGGGTATCTAACACTGAAGCTTTCTTT.

The V and J genes are TRBV2 and TRBJ2-5; D not resolved. V shed 7 bases and J shed 0 bases, with 15 bases lying between them. The length of the CDR3 is 15 residues. Looked up from germline, CDR1 is SNHLY and CDR2 is FYNNEI. CDR3 residues: CASTKRRGDQETQYF. The CDR3 DNA reads as TGTGCCAGCACCAAAAGAAGAGGCGACCAAGAGACCCAGTACTTC.